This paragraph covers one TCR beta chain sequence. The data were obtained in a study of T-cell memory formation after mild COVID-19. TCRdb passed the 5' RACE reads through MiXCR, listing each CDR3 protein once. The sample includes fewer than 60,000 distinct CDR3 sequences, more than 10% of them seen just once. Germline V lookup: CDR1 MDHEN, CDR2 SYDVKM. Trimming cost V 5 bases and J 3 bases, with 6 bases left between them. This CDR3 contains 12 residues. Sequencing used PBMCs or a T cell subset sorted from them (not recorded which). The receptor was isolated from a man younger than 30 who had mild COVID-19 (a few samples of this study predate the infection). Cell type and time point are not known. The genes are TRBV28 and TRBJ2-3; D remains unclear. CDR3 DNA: TGTGCCAGCAGTATCCTGACAGATACGCAGTATTTT. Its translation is CASSILTDTQYF.